This T cell receptor (beta chain) was retrieved from a study of blood T cell repertoires in COVID-19. Across the whole study: Whether acute or convalescent, the COVID-19 samples came from the United States, Italy and Spain. PBMCs, B-cell-depleted T cells, or T cells provided the cDNA or gDNA that made up the material.

In the source study's methods: Reference gene primer amplification yielded estimated nucleated cell counts. This table comes from immunoSEQ multiplex PCR, and its TCRdb copy is limited to in-frame clones, with some not included. V and J calls and clone size come straight from that table; D and trimming were deduced from the DNA. The profile shows more than 400,000 clones, roughly 85% of them singletons. Sequences were obtained from peripheral blood. The receptor comes from a human donor in a cohort sampled during active COVID-19.

The CDR3 DNA sequence: TGTGCCACCAGTGACCCAGGGACAGATCCCAATGAGCAGTTCTTC. Its protein product is CATSDPGTDPNEQFF. The chain links TRBV24-1 to TRBJ2-1; 7 positions agree with TRBD1. V lost 4 bases, J lost 6 bases, and 8 bases stayed unmatched. Germline lookup yields CDR1 KGHDR and CDR2 SFDVKD. The CDR3 spans 15 residues.